This T cell receptor beta chain came from a study of CD8 T cells in Susac syndrome. An amount of RNA that ranged from roughly 0.5 to 1 ug was reverse transcribed with random hexamers. Amplification of the TCR beta CDR3 was carried out by immunoSEQ multiplex PCR, which spanned a total of 54 Vbeta and 13 Jbeta segments. TCRdb analysed the immunoSEQ multiplex PCR reads with MiXCR anew, one entry per CDR3 protein. Among approximately 160,000 distinct CDR3 sequences listed, under 95% were seen once. Per the germline V gene, CDR1 is SGHTA and CDR2 is FQGNSA. Trimming stripped 1 base from V and 0 bases from J, with 10 bases between. CDR3 size: 16 residues. Through negative isolation, CD4+ and CD8+ T cells were obtained, while TEMRA cells were enriched using FACS.

The sequenced material came from CD4+ T cells from PBMCs. The TCR originated in a human donor with multiple sclerosis. This chain connects TRBV7-2 to TRBJ1-3; D call uncertain. CDR3 sequence (DNA): TGTGCCAGCAGCTTAGTATCGACGGGCTCTGGAAACACCATATATTTT. Protein: CASSLVSTGSGNTIYF.